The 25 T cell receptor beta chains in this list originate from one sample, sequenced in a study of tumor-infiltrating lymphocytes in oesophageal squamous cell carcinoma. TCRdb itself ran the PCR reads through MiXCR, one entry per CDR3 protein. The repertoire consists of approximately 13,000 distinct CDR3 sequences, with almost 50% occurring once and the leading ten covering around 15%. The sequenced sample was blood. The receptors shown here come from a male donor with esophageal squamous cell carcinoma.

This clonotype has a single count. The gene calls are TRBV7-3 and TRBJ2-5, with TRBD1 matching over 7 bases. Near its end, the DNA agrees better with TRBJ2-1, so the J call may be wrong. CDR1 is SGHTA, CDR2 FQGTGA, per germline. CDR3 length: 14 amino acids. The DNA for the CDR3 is TGTGCCAGCAGCGATTCGACAGGGTTGGATGAGCAGTTCTTC. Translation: CASSDSTGLDEQFF.

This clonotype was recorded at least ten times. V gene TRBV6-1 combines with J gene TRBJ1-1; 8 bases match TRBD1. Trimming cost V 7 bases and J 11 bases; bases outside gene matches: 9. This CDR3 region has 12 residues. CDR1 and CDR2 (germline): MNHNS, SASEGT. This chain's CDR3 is CASNSGQGKAFF. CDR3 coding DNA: TGTGCCAGCAATTCCGGACAGGGAAAGGCTTTCTTT.

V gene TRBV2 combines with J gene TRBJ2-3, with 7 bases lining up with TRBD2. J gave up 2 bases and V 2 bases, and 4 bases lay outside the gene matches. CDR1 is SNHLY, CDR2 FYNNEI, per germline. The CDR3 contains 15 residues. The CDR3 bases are TGTGCCAGCAGTGAACTAGCGGAACTCACAGATACGCAGTATTTT. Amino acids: CASSELAELTDTQYF.

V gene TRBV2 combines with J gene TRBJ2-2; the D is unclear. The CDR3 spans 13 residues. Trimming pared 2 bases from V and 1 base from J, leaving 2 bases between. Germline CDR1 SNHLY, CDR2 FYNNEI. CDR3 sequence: CASSEQNTGELFF. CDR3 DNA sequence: TGTGCCAGCAGTGAACAGAACACCGGGGAGCTGTTTTTT.

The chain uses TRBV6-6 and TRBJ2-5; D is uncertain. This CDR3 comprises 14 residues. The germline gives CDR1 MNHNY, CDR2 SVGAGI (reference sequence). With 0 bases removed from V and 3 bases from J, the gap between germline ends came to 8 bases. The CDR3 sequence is CASSYSGQKETQYF. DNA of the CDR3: TGTGCCAGCAGTTACTCCGGGCAGAAAGAGACCCAGTACTTC.

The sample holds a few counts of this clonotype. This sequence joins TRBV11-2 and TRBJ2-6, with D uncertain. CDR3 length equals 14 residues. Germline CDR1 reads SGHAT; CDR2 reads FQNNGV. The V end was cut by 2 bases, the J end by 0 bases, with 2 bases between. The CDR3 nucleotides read TGTGCCAGCAGCTTATCCTCTGGGGCCAACGTCCTGACTTTC. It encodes CASSLSSGANVLTF.

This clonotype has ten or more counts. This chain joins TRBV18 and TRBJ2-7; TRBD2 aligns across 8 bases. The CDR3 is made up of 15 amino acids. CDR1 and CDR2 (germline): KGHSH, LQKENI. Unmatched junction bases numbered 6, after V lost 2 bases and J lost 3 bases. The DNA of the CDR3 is TGTGCCAGCTCACCATCAAGCGGGAGTGGCTACGAGCAGTACTTC. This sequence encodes CASSPSSGSGYEQYF.

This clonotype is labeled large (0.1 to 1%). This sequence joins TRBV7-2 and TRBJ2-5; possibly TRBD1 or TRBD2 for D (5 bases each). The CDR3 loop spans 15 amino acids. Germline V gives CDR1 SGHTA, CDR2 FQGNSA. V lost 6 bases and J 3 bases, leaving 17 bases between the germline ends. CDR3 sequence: CASSLGAGNKETQYF. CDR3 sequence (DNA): TGTGCCAGCAGTCTCGGGGCAGGCAATAAAGAGACCCAGTACTTC.

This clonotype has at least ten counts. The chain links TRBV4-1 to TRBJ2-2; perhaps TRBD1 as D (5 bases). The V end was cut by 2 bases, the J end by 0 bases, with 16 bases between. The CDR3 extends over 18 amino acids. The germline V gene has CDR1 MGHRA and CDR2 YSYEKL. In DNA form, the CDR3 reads TGCGCCAGCAGCCAACACCCTCGACAGTTCGCGAACACCGGGGAGCTGTTTTTT. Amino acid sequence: CASSQHPRQFANTGELFF.

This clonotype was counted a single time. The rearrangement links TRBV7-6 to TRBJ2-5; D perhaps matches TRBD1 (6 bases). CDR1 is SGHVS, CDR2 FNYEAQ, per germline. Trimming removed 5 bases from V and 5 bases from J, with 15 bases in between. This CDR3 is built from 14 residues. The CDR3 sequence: CASSRIQGMETQYF. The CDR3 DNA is TGTGCCAGCAGCCGGATACAGGGTATGGAGACCCAGTACTTC.

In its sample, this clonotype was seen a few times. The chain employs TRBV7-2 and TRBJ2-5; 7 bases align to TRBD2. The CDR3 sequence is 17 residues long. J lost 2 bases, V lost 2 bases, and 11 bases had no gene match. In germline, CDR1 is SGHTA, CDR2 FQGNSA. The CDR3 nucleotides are TGTGCCAGCAGCTTAAGCGCCCCTGGGGGAGGGCAAGAGACCCAGTACTTC. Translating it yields CASSLSAPGGGQETQYF.

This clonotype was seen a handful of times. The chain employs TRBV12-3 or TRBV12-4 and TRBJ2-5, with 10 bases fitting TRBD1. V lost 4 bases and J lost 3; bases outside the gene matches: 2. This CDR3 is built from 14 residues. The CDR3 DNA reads TGTGCCAGCAGTTCAGGGACAGGGGAAGAGACCCAGTACTTC. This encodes CASSSGTGEETQYF.

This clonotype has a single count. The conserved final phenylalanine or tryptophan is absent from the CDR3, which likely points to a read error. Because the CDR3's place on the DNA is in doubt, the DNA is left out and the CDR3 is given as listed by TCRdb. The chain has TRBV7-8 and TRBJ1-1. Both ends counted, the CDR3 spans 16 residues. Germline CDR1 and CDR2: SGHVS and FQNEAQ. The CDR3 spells CASSLRTGWDEQYFGP.

The CDR3 DNA is TGTGCCATCAGTGGGCCCGGGGGGCAGGGCGACACAGATACGCAGTATTTT. Translation: CAISGPGGQGDTDTQYF. The rearrangement uses TRBV10-3 and TRBJ2-3; TRBD2 might be the D (7 bases). Between the trimmed V and J ends, which lost 4 bases and 2 bases, there was a span of 19 bases. Germline V gives CDR1 ENHRY, CDR2 SYGVKD. CDR3 length: 17 amino acids.

The CDR3 sequence: CASSLVAGGLEQFF. CDR3 coding DNA: TGTGCCAGCAGCTTAGTAGCGGGAGGGCTTGAGCAGTTCTTC. The chain has TRBV7-2 and TRBJ2-1; 11 bases align to TRBD2. The CDR3 contains 14 residues. V lost 1 base and J lost 9; bases outside the gene matches: 2. Germline CDR1 and CDR2: SGHTA and FQGNSA.

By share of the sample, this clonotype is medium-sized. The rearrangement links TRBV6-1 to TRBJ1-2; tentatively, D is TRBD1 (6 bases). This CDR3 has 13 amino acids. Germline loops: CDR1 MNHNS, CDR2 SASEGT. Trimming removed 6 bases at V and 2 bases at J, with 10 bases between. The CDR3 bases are TGTGCCAGCAGGGTGGACAGAAACTATGGCTACACCTTC. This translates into CASRVDRNYGYTF.

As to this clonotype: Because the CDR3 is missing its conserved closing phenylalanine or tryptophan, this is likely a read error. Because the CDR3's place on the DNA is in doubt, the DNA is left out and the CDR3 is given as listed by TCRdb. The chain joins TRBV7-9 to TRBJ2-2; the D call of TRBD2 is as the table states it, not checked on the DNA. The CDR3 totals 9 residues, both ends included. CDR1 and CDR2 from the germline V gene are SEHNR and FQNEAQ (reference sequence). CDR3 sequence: CASSFGLAG.

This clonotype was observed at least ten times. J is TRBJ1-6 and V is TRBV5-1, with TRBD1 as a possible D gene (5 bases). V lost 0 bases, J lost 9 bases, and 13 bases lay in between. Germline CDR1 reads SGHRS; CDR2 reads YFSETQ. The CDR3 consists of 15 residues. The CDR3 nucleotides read TGCGCCAGCAGCTTGGCCCGGGGGGGAGGTTCACCCCTCCACTTT. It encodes CASSLARGGGSPLHF.

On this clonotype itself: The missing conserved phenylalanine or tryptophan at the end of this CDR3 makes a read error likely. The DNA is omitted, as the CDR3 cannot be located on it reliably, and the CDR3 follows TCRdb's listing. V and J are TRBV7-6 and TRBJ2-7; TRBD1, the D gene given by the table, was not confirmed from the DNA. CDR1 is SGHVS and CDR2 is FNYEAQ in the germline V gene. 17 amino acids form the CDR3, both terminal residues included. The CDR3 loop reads CASSLGTGIYNEQFFGS.

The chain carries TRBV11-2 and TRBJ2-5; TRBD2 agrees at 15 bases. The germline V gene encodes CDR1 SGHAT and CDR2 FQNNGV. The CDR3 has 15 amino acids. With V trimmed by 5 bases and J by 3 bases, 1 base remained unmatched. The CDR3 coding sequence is TGTGCCAGCAGCCGGACTAGCGGGGGGGAAGAGACCCAGTACTTC. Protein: CASSRTSGGEETQYF.

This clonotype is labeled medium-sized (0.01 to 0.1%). The CDR3: CASSLAGTGGEKLFF. As DNA, the CDR3 is TGTGCCAGCAGTTTAGCCGGGACAGGGGGTGAAAAACTGTTTTTT. The gene calls are TRBV12-3 or TRBV12-4 and TRBJ1-4, with 11 bases fitting TRBD1. J was trimmed by 7 bases and V by 0 bases; bases with no gene match: 1. This CDR3 comprises 15 residues.

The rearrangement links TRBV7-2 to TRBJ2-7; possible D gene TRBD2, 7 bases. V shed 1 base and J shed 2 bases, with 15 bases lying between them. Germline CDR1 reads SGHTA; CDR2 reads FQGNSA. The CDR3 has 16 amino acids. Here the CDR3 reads CASSLDGGGRPYEQYF. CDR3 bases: TGTGCCAGCAGCTTAGATGGGGGCGGGAGACCCTACGAGCAGTACTTC.

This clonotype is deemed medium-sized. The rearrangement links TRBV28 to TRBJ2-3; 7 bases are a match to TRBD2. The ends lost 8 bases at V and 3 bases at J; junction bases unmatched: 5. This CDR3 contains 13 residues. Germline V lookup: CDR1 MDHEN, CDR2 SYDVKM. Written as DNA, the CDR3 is TGTGCCAGCGTCTTGGGGGGGACAGATACGCAGTATTTT. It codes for CASVLGGTDTQYF.

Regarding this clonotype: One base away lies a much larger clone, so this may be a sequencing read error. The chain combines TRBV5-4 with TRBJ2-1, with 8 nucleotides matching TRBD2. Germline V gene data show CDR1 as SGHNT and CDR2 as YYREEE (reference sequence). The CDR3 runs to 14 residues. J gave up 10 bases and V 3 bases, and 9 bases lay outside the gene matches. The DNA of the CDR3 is TGTGCCAGCAGCTCTGGACTAGCTGCCTACGAGCAGTTCTTC. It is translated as CASSSGLAAYEQFF.

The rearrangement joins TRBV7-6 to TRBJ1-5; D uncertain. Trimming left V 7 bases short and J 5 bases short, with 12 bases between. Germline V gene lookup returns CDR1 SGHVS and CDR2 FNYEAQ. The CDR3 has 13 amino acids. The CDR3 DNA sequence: TGTGCCAGCACCGGCCAGTCCCATCAGCCCCAGCATTTT. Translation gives CASTGQSHQPQHF.